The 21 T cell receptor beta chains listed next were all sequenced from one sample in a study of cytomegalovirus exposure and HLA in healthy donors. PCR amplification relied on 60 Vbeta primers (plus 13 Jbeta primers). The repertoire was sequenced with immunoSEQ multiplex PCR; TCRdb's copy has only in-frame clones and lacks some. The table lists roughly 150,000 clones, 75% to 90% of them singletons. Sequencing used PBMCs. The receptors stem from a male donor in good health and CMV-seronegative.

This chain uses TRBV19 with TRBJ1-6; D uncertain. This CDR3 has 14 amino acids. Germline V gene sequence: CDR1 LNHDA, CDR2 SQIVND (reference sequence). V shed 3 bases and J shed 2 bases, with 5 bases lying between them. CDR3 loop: CASSIQAYNSPLHF. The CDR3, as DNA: TGTGCCAGTAGTATCCAGGCCTATAATTCACCCCTCCACTTT.

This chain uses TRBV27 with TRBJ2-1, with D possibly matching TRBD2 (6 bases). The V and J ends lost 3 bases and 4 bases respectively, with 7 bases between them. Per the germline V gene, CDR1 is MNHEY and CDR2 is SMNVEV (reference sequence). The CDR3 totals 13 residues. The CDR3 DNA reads TGTGCCAGCAGTTTGGGAGGTTACAATGAGCAGTTCTTC. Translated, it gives CASSLGGYNEQFF.

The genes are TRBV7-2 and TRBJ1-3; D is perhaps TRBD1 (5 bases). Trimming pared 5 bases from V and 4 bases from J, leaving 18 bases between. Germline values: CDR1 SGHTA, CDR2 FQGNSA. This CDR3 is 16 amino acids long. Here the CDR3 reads CASSIRQFLRGNTIYF. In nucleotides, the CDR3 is TGTGCCAGCAGCATAAGACAGTTCCTCCGAGGAAACACCATATATTTT.

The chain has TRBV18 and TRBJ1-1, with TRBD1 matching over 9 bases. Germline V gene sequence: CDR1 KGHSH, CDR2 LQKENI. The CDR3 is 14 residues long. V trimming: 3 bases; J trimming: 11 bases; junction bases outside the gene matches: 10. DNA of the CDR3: TGTGCCAGCTCACCCAATTTAACAGGGGGCGGTGCTTTCTTT. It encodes CASSPNLTGGGAFF. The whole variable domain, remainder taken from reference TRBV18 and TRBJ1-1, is NAGVMQNPRHLVRRRGQEARLRCSPMKGHSHVYWYRQLPEEGLKFMVYLQKENIIDESGMPKERFSAEFPKEGPSILRIQQVVRGDSAAYFCASSPNLTGGGAFFGQGTRLTVV.

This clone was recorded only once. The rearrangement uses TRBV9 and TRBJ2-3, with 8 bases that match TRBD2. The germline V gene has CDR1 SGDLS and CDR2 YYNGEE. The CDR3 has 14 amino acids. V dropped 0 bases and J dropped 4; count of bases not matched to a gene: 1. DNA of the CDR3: TGTGCCAGCAGCGTAGCGGGGGGGCCAGATACGCAGTATTTT. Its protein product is CASSVAGGPDTQYF.

For the CDR3, the DNA is TGCAGCGTTGAACAGGGGCGGGTCACTGAAGCTTTCTTT. Translated: CSVEQGRVTEAFF. V is TRBV29-1 and J is TRBJ1-1; the D gene is possibly TRBD1 (6 bases). V was cut by 2 bases and J by 4 bases, with 11 bases left in between. Germline CDR1 reads SQVTM; CDR2 reads ANQGSEA. The CDR3 is 13 amino acids.

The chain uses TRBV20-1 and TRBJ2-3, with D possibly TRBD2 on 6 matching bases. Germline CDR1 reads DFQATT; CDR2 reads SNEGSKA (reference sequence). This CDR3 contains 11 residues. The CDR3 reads CSVLARDTQYF. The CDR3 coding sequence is TGCAGCGTTCTAGCGAGAGATACGCAGTATTTT.

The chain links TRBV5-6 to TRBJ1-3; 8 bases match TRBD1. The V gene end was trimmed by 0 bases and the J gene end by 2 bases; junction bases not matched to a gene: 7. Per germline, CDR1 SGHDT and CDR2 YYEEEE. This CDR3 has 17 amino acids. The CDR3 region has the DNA TGTGCCAGCAGCTTGGAAGCCGGCAGGGGGCCTGGAAACACCATATATTTT. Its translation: CASSLEAGRGPGNTIYF.

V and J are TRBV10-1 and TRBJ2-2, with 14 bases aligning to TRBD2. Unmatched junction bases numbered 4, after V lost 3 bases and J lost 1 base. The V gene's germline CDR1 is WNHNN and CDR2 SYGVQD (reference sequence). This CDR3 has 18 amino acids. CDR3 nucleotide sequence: TGCGCCAGCAGTGATGGGACTAGCGGGAGAAGGAACACCGGGGAGCTGTTTTTT. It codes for CASSDGTSGRRNTGELFF.

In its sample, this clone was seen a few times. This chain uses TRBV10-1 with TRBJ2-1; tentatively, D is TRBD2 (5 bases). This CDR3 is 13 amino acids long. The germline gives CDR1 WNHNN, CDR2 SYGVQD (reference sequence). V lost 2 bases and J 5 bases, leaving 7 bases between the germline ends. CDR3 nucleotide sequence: TGCGCCAGCAGTGAGGAGGGTAACAATGAGCAGTTCTTC. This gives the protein CASSEEGNNEQFF.

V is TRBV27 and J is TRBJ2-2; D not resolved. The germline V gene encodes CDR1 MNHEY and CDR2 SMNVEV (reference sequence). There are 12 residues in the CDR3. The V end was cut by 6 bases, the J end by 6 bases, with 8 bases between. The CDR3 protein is CASSHQAGELFF. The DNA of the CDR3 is TGTGCCAGCAGCCATCAGGCCGGGGAGCTGTTTTTT.

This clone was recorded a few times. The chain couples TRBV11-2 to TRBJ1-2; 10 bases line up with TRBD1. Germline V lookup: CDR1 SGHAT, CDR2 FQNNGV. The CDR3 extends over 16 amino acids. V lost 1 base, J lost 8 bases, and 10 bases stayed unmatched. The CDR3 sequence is CASSLATGGGVGGYTF. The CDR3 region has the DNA TGTGCCAGCAGCTTAGCGACAGGGGGCGGCGTGGGAGGCTACACCTTC.

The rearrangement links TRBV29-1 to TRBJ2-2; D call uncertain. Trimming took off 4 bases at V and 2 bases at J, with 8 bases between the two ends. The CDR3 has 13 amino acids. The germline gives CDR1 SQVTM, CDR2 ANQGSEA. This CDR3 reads CSVGSSNTGELFF. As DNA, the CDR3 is TGCAGCGTTGGGAGTAGTAACACCGGGGAGCTGTTTTTT.

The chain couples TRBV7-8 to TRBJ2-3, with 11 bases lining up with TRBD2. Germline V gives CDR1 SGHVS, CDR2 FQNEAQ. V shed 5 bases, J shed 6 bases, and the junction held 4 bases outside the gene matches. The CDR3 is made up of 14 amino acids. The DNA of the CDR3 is TGTGCCAGCAGCCCATCTAGCGGGAGGGATACGCAGTATTTT. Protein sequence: CASSPSSGRDTQYF.

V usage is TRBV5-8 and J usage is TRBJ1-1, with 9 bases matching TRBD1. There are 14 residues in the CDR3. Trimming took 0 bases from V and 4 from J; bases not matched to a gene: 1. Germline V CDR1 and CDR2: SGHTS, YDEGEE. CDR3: CASSLGTGVTEAFF. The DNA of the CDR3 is TGTGCCAGCAGCTTGGGGACAGGGGTCACTGAAGCTTTCTTT.

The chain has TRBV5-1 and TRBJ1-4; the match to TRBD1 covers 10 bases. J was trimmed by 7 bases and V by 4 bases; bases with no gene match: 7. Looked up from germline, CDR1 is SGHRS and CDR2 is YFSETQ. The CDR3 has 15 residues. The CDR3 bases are TGCGCCAGCAGCGCCGGGACAGGGGTCTTTGAAAAACTGTTTTTT. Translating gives CASSAGTGVFEKLFF.

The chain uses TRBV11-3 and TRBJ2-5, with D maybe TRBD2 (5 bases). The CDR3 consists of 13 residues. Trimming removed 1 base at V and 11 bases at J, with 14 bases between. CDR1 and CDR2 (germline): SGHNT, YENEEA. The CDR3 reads CASSLAAAGEQYF. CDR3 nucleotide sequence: TGTGCCAGCAGCTTAGCGGCGGCCGGGGAGCAGTACTTC.

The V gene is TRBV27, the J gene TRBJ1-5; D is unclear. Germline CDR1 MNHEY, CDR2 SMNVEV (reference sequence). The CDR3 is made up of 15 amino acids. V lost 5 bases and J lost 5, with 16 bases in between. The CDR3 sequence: CASSETFWVDQPQHF. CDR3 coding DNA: TGTGCCAGCAGTGAGACTTTCTGGGTGGATCAGCCCCAGCATTTT.

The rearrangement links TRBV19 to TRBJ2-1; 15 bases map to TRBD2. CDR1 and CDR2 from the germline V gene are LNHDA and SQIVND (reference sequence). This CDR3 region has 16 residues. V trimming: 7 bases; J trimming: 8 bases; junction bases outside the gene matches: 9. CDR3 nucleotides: TGTGCCAGTAAGGGACTAGCGGGGGGTTTTCGCGATGAGCAGTTCTTC. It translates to CASKGLAGGFRDEQFF.

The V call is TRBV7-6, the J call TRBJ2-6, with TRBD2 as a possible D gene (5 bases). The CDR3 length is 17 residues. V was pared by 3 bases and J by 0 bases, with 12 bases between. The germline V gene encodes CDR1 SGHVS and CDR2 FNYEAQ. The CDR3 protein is CASSFSTGSSGANVLTF. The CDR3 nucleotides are TGTGCCAGCAGCTTTTCCACGGGGAGCTCTGGGGCCAACGTCCTGACTTTC.

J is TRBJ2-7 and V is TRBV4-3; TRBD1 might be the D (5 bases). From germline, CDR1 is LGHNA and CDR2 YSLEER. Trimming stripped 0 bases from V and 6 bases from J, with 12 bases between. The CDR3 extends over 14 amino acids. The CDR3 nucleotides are TGCGCCAGCAGCCAAGAAGGCCTCCAGGGCGAGCAGTACTTC. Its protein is CASSQEGLQGEQYF.